This TCR beta chain was recovered during a study of cytomegalovirus exposure and HLA in healthy donors. Looking at the study overall: Assignment to the Caucasian-associated ancestry cluster applied to around 80% of the approximately 360 genotyped donors.

A word on this clone: Its cognate antigen is unknown.

Study conclusions and caveats: The study found most TCR sequences rare, yet found some public TCRs in many donors.

The PCR made use of 60 Vbeta and 13 Jbeta primers. The data were produced by immunoSEQ multiplex PCR, yet TCRdb's version contains in-frame clones alone and is incomplete. The profile shows roughly 190,000 clones, more than 70% of them singletons. Material for sequencing was PBMCs. This clonotype originated in a man aged 35-49 years in good health and CMV-seropositive.

DNA for the CDR3: TGTGCCAGCAGCTTAGTGGGGACTACCCACAATGAGCAGTTCTTC. It translates to CASSLVGTTHNEQFF. The V and J genes are TRBV7-2 and TRBJ2-1; the match to TRBD2 covers 7 bases. V was clipped by 1 base and J by 5 bases; unmatched bases: 5. The CDR3 has 15 amino acids. CDR1 and CDR2 (germline): SGHTA, FQGNSA.